This entry features one T cell receptor beta chain sequence. This clone was seen once. Its antigen is currently not known. No base qualities exist here, and no much larger clone lies one base off it. These data originate in a study of blood T cell repertoires in COVID-19 (dated by TCRdb to the early 2020s). As for the study more broadly: The collaborator samples originated in the United States, Italy and Spain and spanned the acute and convalescent phases of COVID-19. The material from the prospective study consisted of cDNA or gDNA derived from T cells, B-cell-depleted T cells, or PBMCs. The dataset comprised deeply sampled blood TCRbeta repertoires from subjects exposed to, actively infected with, or recovered from COVID-19. The repertoires were released in a freely available public database meant as a resource for research on the immune response to SARS-CoV-2. Samples came from the ongoing ImmuneRACE study (first 160 participants) plus 1,254 subjects from 6 global collaborators. A de-identified subject ID, COVID-19 status, age in years and sex were almost always included in the sample metadata. Where available, HLA class I and class II types were obtained from metadata supplied by the sample provider rather than from assay-based typing.

Participants in the prospective study were enrolled through a virtual design, were aged roughly 18 to 100 years, and lived in about two dozen United States geographic areas. To assign participants to cohorts, the prospective study relied on clinical history that participants themselves reported in a screening survey and a study questionnaire. Mobile phlebotomists in the prospective study collected whole blood, serum and a nasopharyngeal or oropharyngeal swab from every participant. Over a roughly two-month period, participants in the prospective study had the option of providing additional blood draws and questionnaires. Blood samples from the prospective study were shipped frozen or at room temperature prior to DNA extraction. The junction shows trimming of 5 bases on V and 1 base on J, and the gene matches do not reach 7 bases of it. CDR1 and CDR2 (MDHEN, SYDVKM) derive from the germline V gene. The CDR3 spans 18 residues, from the cysteine through the phenylalanine. Solely the CDR3 DNA is kept, with 54 bases framed from the first base.

TCRbeta CDR3 regions were amplified from genomic DNA by means of the immunoSEQ Assay, a bias-controlled multiplex PCR. On the study's bioinformatics: Within the assay, amplification of reference gene primers was used to estimate how many nucleated cells each sample contained. Sequence reads were collapsed and filtered to measure the absolute abundance of every unique TCRbeta CDR3 rearrangement. For each sample, productive Simpson clonality was calculated by taking the square root of Simpson's diversity index across productive rearrangements. The table was pulled from immuneACCESS by TCRdb, which kept in-frame rearrangements only. Such tables lose some clones; where checked, under half of the loss comes from unresolved V genes, and the rest has no known cause. From that table come the V and J calls and clone size; the DNA was used to work out D and trimming. This sample has 380,000 or so clones in its table, and around nine tenths of those were observed once. Together, the top ten hold 0.95% to 1% of the sample.

Beyond this particular receptor, the publication reports: How much clinical and demographic metadata was included differed by source and by participant, and the metadata was provided uncurated.

Sequenced sample: PBMCs or T cells enriched from blood (not recorded which). Here the chain combines TRBV28 and TRBJ2-3; the junction holds 15 bases that match TRBD2. This sequence originates from a woman between 25 and 40 years old with acute COVID-19. The CDR3 loop reads CASSRTSGGGGRTDTQYF. The DNA sequence is given as TGTGCCAGCAGTCGGACTAGCGGGGGGGGTGGGCGCACAGATACGCAGTATTTT.